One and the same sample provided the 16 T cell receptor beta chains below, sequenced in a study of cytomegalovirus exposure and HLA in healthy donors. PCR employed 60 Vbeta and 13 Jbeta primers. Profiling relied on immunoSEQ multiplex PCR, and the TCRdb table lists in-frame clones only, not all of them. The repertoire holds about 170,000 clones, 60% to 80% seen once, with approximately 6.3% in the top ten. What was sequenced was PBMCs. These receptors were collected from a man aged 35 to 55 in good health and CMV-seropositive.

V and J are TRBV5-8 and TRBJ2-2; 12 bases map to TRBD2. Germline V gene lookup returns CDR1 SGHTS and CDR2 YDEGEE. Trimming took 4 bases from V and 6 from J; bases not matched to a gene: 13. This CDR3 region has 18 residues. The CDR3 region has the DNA TGTGCCAGCAGCCACCCTTGGACTAGCGGGAAATCGGCCGGGGAGCTGTTTTTT. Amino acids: CASSHPWTSGKSAGELFF. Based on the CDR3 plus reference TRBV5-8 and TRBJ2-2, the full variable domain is EAGVTQSPTHLIKTRGQQATLRCSPISGHTSVYWYQQALGLGLQFLLWYDEGEERNRGNFPPRFSGRQFPNYSSELNVNALELEDSALYLCASSHPWTSGKSAGELFFGEGSRLTVL.

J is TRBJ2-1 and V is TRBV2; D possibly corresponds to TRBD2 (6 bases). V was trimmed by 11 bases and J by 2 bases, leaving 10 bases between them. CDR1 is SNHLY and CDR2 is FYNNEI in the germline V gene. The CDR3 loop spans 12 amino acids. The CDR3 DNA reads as TGTGCCGGCGGGGCCGCCTACAATGAGCAGTTCTTC. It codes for CAGGAAYNEQFF.

This CDR3 is CASSSAGQSSDTQYF. CDR3 in DNA: TGTGCCAGCAGTTCTGCGGGACAGTCTTCGGATACGCAGTATTTT. V gene TRBV28 combines with J gene TRBJ2-3; weak D call: TRBD1 (7 bases). CDR1 is MDHEN and CDR2 is SYDVKM in the germline V gene. The CDR3 is 15 residues long. Between the trimmed V and J ends, which lost 4 bases and 6 bases, there was a span of 17 bases.

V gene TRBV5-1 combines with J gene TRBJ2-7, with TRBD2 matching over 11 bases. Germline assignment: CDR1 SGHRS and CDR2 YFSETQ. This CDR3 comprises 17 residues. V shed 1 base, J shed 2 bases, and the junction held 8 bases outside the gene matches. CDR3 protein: CASSLPEGTSGPYEQYF. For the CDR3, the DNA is TGCGCCAGCAGCTTGCCGGAGGGGACTAGCGGACCCTACGAGCAGTACTTC. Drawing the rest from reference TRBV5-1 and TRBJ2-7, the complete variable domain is KAGVTQTPRYLIKTRGQQVTLSCSPISGHRSVSWYQQTPGQGLQFLFEYFSETQRNKGNFPGRFSGRQFSNSRSEMNVSTLELGDSALYLCASSLPEGTSGPYEQYFGPGTRLTVT.

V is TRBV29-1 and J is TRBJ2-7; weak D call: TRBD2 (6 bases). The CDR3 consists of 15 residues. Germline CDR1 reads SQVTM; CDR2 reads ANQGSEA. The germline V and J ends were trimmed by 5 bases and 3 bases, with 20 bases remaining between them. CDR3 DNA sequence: TGCAGCGTTCCGGGACCAGGCGGGACCCGCTACGAGCAGTACTTC. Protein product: CSVPGPGGTRYEQYF.

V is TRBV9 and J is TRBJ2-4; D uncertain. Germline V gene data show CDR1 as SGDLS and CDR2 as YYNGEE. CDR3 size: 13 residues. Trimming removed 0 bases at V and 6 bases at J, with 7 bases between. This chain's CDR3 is CASSVDHRNIQYF. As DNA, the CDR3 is TGTGCCAGCAGCGTAGATCACAGAAACATTCAGTACTTC. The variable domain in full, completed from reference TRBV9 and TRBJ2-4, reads DSGVTQTPKHLITATGQRVTLRCSPRSGDLSVYWYQQSLDQGLQFLIQYYNGEERAKGNILERFSAQQFPDLHSELNLSSLELGDSALYFCASSVDHRNIQYFGAGTRLSVL.

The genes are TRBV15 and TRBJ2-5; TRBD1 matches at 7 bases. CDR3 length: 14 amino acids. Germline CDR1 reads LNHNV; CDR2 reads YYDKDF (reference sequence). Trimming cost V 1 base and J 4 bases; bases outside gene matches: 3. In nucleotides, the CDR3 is TGTGCCACCAGCAGAGGGACAGGCGTAGAGACCCAGTACTTC. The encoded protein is CATSRGTGVETQYF.

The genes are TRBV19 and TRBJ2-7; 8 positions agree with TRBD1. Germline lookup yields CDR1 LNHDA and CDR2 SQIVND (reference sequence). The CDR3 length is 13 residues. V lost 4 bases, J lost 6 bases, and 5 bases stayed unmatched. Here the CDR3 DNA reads TGTGCCAGTAGTACGGACAGGGCCCGCGAGCAGTACTTC. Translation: CASSTDRAREQYF.

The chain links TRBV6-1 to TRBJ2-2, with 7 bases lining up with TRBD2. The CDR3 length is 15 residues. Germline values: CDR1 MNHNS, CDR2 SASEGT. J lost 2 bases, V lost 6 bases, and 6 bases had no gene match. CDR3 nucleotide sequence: TGTGCCAGCAGCGGACCGGGACTAAACACCGGGGAGCTGTTTTTT. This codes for CASSGPGLNTGELFF.

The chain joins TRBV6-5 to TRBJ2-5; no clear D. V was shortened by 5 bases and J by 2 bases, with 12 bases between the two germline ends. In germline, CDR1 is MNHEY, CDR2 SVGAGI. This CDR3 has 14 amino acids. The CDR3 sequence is CASSPFEVQETQYF. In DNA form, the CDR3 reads TGTGCCAGCAGTCCGTTCGAGGTACAAGAGACCCAGTACTTC.

CDR3 nucleotides: TGTGCCAGCCACGGACAGAGAGGAACTAATGAAAAACTGTTTTTT. It codes for CASHGQRGTNEKLFF. The chain employs TRBV7-2 and TRBJ1-4; weak D call: TRBD1 (6 bases). Germline V gene data show CDR1 as SGHTA and CDR2 as FQGNSA. V shed 8 bases and J shed 1 base, with 14 bases lying between them. The CDR3 is 15 amino acids.

The CDR3 DNA follows: TGTGCCAGCAGCTTAGTAGCTCAGGGAGGGGAGACCCAGTACTTC. It specifies CASSLVAQGGETQYF. The V call is TRBV7-6, the J call TRBJ2-5; 7 bases line up with TRBD2. This CDR3 has 15 amino acids. Germline V gives CDR1 SGHVS, CDR2 FNYEAQ. V was pared by 1 base and J by 5 bases, with 7 bases of the junction left unmatched. The full variable domain, in which reference TRBV7-6 and TRBJ2-5 provide the parts outside the CDR3, is GAGVSQSPRYKVTKRGQDVALRCDPISGHVSLYWYRQALGQGPEFLTYFNYEAQQDKSGLPNDRFSAERPEGSISTLTIQRTEQRDSAMYRCASSLVAQGGETQYFGPGTRLLVL.

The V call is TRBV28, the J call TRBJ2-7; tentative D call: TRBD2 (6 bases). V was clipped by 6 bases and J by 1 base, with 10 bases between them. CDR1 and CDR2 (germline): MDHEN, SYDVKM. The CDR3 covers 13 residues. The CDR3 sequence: CASRPRGSYEQYF. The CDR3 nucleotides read TGTGCCAGCAGACCCCGGGGGTCCTACGAGCAGTACTTC.

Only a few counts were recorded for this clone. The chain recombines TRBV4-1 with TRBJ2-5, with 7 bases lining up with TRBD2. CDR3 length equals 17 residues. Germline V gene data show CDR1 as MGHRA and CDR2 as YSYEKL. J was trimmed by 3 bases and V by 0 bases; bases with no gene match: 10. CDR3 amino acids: CASSQEGLRAGEETQYF. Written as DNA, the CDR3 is TGCGCCAGCAGCCAAGAAGGATTGAGGGCGGGAGAAGAGACCCAGTACTTC.

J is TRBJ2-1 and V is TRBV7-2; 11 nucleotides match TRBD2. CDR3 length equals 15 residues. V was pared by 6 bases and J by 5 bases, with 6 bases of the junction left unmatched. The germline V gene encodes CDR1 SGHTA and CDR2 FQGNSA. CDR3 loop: CASRNGLAGNNEQFF. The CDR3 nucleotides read TGTGCCAGCAGGAATGGACTAGCGGGTAACAATGAGCAGTTCTTC. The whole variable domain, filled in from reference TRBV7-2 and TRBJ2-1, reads GAGVSQSPSNKVTEKGKDVELRCDPISGHTALYWYRQSLGQGLEFLIYFQGNSAPDKSGLPSDRFSAERTGGSVSTLTIQRTQQEDSAVYLCASRNGLAGNNEQFFGPGTRLTVL.

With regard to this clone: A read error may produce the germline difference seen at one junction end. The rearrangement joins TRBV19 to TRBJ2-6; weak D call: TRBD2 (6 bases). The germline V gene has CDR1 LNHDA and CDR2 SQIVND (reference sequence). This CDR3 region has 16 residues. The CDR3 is CASSRETTSGANGLTF. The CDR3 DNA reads TGTGCCAGTAGTCGGGAGACAACTTCTGGGGCCAACGGCCTGACTTTC.